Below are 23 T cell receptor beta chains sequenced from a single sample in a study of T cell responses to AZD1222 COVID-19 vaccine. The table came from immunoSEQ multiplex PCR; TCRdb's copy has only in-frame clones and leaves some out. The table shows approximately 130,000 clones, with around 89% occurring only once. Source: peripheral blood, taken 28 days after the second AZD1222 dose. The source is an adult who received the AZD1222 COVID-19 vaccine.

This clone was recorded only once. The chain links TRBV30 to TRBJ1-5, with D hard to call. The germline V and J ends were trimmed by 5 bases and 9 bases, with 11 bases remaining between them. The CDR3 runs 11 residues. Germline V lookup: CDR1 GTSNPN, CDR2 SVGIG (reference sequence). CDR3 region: CAWGVGGPQHF. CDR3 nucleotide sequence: TGTGCCTGGGGGGTGGGCGGGCCCCAGCATTTT.

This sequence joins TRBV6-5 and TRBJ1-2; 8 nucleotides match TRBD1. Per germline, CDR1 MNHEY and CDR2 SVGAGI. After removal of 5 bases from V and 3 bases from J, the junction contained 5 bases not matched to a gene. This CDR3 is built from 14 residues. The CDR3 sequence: CASSKSGGDYGYTF. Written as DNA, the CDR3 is TGTGCCAGCAGTAAATCAGGGGGCGACTATGGCTACACCTTC.

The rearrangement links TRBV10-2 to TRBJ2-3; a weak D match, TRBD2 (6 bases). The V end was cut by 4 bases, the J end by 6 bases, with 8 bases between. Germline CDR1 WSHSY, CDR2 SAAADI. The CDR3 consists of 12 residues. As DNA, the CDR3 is TGCGCCAGCAGTGCTAGCGACGATACGCAGTATTTT. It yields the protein CASSASDDTQYF.

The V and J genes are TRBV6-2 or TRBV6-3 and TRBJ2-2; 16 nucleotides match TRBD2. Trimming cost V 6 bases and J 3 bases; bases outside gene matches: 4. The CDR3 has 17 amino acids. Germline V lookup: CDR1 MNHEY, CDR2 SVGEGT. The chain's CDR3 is CASSGTSGGADTGELFF. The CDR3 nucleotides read TGTGCCAGCAGCGGGACTAGCGGGGGGGCCGACACCGGGGAGCTGTTTTTT.

CDR3 sequence: CASRPDRVNEKLFF. CDR3 sequence (DNA): TGTGCCAGCAGACCCGACAGGGTGAATGAAAAACTGTTTTTT. The rearrangement links TRBV2 to TRBJ1-4; 7 bases align to TRBD1. The CDR3 has 14 amino acids. V lost 6 bases and J lost 5; bases outside the gene matches: 6. Germline CDR1 SNHLY, CDR2 FYNNEI.

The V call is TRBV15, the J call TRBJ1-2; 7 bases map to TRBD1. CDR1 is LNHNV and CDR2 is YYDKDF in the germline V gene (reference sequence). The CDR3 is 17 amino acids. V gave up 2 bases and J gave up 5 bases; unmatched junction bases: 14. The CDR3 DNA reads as TGTGCCACCAGCAGACCTGTCTTGGGACAGAGATCTTATGGCTACACCTTC. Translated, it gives CATSRPVLGQRSYGYTF.

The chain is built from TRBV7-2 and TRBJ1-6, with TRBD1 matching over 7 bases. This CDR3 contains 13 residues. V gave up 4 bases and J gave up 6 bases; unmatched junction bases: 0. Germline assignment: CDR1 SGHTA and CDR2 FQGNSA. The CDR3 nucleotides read TGTGCCAGCAGCTGGGACAGTAATTCACCCCTCCACTTT. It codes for CASSWDSNSPLHF. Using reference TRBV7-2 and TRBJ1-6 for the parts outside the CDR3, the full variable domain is GAGVSQSPSNKVTEKGKDVELRCDPISGHTALYWYRQSLGQGLEFLIYFQGNSAPDKSGLPSDRFSAERTGGSVSTLTIQRTQQEDSAVYLCASSWDSNSPLHFGNGTRLTVT.

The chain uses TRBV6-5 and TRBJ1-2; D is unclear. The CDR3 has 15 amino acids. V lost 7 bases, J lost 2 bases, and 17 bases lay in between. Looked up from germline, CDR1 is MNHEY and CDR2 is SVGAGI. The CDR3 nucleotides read TGTGCCAGCACTATCGGACCAAATCTAAACTATGGCTACACCTTC. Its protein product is CASTIGPNLNYGYTF.

The CDR3 loop is CASSFPGVVGGYTF. Here the CDR3 DNA reads TGTGCCAGCAGCTTCCCCGGAGTAGTAGGTGGCTACACCTTC. The rearrangement joins TRBV7-8 to TRBJ1-2; D remains unclear. Germline CDR1 reads SGHVS; CDR2 reads FQNEAQ. With 3 bases removed from V and 7 bases from J, the gap between germline ends came to 15 bases. The CDR3 totals 14 residues.

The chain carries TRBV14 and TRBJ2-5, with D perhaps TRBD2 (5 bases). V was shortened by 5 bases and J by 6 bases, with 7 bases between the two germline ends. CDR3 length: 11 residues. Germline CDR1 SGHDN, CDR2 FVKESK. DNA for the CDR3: TGTGCCAGCAGCTCGGGAAAGACCCAGTACTTC. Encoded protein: CASSSGKTQYF.

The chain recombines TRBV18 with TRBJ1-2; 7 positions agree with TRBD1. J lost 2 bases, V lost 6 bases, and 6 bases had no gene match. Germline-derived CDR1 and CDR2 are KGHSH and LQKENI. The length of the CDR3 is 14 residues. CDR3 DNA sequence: TGTGCCAGCTCCCGGGACAGCCAAAACTATGGCTACACCTTC. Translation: CASSRDSQNYGYTF. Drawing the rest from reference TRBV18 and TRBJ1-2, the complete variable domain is NAGVMQNPRHLVRRRGQEARLRCSPMKGHSHVYWYRQLPEEGLKFMVYLQKENIIDESGMPKERFSAEFPKEGPSILRIQQVVRGDSAAYFCASSRDSQNYGYTFGSGTRLTVV.

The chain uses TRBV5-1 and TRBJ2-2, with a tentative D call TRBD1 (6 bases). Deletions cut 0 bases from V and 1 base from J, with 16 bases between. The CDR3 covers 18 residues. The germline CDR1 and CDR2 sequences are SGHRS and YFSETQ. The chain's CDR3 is CASSLATTAGVNTGELFF. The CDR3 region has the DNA TGCGCCAGCAGCTTGGCCACGACTGCAGGGGTGAACACCGGGGAGCTGTTTTTT.

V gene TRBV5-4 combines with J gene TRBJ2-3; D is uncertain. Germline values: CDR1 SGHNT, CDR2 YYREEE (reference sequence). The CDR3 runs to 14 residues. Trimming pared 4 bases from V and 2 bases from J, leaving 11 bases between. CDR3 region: CASSLVTTTDTQYF. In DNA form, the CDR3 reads TGTGCCAGCAGCCTCGTTACGACCACAGATACGCAGTATTTT.

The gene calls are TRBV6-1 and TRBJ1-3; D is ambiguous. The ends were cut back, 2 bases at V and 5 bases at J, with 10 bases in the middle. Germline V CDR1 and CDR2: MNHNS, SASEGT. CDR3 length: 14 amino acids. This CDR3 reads CASSESVRRNTIYF. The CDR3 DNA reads TGTGCCAGCAGTGAAAGTGTCCGGAGAAACACCATATATTTT.

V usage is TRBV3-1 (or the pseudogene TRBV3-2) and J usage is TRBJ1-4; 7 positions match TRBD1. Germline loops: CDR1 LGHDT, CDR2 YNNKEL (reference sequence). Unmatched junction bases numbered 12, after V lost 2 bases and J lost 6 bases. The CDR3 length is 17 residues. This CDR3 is CASSQPDRWGPDEKLFF. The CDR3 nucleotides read TGTGCCAGCAGCCAACCGGACAGGTGGGGGCCCGATGAAAAACTGTTTTTT.

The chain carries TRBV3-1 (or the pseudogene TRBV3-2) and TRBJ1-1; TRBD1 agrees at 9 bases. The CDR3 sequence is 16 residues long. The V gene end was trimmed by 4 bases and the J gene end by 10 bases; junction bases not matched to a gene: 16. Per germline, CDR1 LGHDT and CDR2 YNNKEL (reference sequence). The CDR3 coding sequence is TGTGCCAGCAGCCTGTCCGGGACAGGGAACGGAATTGGAGCTTTCTTT. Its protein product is CASSLSGTGNGIGAFF.

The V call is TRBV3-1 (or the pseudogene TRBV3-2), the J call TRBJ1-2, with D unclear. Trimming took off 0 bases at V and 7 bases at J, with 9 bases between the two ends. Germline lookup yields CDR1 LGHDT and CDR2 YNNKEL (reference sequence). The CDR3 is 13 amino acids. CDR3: CASSQERVSGYTF. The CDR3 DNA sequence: TGTGCCAGCAGCCAAGAGCGTGTGAGTGGCTACACCTTC.

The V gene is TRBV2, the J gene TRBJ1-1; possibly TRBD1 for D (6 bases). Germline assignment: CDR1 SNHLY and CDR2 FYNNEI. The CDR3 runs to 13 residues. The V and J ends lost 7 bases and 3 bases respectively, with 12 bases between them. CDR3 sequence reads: CASTGGLDTEAFF. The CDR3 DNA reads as TGTGCCAGCACGGGGGGGCTGGACACTGAAGCTTTCTTT.

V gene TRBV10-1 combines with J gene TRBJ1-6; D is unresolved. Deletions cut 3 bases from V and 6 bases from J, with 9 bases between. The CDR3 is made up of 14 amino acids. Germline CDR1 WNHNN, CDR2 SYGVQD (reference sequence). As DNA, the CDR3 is TGCGCCAGCAGTGACCGCAGGCTTAATTCACCCCTCCACTTT. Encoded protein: CASSDRRLNSPLHF.

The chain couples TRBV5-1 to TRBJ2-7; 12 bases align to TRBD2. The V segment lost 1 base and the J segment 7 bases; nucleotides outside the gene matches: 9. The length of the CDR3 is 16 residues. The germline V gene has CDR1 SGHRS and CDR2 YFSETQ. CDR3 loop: CASSLSLAGGPGEQYF. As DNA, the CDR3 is TGCGCCAGCAGCTTGAGTCTAGCGGGGGGGCCGGGAGAGCAGTACTTC. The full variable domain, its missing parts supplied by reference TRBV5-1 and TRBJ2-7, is KAGVTQTPRYLIKTRGQQVTLSCSPISGHRSVSWYQQTPGQGLQFLFEYFSETQRNKGNFPGRFSGRQFSNSRSEMNVSTLELGDSALYLCASSLSLAGGPGEQYFGPGTRLTVT.

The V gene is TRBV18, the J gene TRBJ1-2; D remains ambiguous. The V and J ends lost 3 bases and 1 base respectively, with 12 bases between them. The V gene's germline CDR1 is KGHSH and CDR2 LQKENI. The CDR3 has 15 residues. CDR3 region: CASSPRSGNNYGYTF. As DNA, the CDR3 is TGTGCCAGCTCACCGCGATCCGGGAATAACTATGGCTACACCTTC.

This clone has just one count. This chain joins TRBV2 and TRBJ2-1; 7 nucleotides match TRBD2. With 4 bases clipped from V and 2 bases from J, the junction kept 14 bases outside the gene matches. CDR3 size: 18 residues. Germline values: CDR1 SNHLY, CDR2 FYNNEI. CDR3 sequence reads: CASSGDVRGGSAYNEQFF. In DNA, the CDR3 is TGTGCCAGCAGTGGGGACGTTCGGGGCGGGAGCGCCTACAATGAGCAGTTCTTC.

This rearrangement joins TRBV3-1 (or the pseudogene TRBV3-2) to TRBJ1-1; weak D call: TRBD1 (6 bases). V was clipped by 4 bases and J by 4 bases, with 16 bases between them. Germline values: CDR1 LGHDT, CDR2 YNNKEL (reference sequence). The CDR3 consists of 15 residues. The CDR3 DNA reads TGTGCCAGCAGCCGAAGGGAGGGGGGTGGCACTGAAGCTTTCTTT. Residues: CASSRREGGGTEAFF.